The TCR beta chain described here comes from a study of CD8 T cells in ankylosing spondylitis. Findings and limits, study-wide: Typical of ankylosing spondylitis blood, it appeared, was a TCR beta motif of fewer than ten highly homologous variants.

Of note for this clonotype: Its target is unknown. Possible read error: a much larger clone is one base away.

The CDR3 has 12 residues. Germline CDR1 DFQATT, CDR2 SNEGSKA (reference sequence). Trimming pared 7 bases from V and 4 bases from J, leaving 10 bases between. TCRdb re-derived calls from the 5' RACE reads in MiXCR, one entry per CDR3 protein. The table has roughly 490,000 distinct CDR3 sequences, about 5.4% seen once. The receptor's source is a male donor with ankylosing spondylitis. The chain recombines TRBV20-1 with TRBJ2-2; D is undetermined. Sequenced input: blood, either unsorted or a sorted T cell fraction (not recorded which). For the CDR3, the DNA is TGCAGTGTAAGATCAGTCACCGGGGAGCTGTTTTTT. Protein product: CSVRSVTGELFF.